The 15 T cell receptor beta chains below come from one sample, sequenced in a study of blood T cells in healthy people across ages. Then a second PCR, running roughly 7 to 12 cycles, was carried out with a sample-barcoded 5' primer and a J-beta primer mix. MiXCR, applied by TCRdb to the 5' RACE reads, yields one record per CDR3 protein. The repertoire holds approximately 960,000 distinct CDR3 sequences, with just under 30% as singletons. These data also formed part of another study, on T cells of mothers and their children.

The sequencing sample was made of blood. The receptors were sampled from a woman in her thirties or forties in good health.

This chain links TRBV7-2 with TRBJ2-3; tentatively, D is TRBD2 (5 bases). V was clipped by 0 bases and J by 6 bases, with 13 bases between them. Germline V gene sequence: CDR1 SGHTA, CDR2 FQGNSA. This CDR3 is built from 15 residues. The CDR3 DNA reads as TGTGCCAGCAGCTTAGCCGAAGCGCGAGGGGATACGCAGTATTTT. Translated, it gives CASSLAEARGDTQYF.

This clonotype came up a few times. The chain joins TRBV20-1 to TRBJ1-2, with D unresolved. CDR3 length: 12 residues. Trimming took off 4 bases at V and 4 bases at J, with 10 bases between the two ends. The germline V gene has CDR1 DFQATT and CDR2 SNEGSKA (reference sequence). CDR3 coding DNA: TGCAGTGCTAATCGCCAGTTCTATGGCTACACCTTC. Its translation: CSANRQFYGYTF.

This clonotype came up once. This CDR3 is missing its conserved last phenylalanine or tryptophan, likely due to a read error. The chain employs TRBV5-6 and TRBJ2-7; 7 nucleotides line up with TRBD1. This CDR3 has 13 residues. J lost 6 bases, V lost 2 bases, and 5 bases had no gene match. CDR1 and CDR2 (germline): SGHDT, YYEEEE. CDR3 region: CASSFGTAGEQYL. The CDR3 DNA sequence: TGTGCCAGCAGCTTCGGGACAGCTGGCGAGCAGTACCTC.

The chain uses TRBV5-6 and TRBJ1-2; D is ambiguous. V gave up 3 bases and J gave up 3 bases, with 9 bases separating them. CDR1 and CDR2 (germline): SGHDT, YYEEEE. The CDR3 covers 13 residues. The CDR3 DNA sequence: TGTGCCAGCAGCTCACGGGCCCACTATGGCTACACCTTC. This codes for CASSSRAHYGYTF.

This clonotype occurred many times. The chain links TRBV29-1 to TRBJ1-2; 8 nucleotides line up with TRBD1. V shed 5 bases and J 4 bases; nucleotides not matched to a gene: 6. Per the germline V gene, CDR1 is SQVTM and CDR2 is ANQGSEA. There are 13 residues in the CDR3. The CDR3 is CSVPNDRGYGYTF. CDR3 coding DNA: TGCAGCGTTCCTAACGACAGGGGCTATGGCTACACCTTC.

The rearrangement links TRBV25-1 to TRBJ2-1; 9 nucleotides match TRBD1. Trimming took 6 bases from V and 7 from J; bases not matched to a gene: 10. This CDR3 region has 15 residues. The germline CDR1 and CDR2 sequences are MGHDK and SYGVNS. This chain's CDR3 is CASSPPNRGLNEQFF. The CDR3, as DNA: TGTGCCAGCAGCCCTCCGAACAGGGGGCTAAATGAGCAGTTCTTC.

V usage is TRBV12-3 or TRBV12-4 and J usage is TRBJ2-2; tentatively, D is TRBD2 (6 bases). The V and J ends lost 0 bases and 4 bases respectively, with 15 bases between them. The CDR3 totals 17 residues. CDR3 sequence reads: CASSLAGGGVRTGELFF. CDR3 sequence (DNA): TGTGCCAGCAGTTTAGCGGGTGGAGGGGTCCGCACCGGGGAGCTGTTTTTT.

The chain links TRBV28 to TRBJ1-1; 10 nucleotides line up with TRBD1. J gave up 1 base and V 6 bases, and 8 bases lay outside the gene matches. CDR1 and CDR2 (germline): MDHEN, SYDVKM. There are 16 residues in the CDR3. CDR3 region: CASRPDRGLRNTEAFF. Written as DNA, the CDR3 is TGTGCCAGCAGACCAGACAGGGGGCTACGGAACACTGAAGCTTTCTTT.

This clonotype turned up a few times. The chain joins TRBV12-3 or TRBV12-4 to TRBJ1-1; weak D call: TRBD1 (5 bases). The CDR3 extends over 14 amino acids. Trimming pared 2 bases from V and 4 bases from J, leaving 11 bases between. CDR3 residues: CASSLMGLSTEAFF. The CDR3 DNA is TGTGCCAGCAGTTTAATGGGGCTTAGCACTGAAGCTTTCTTT.

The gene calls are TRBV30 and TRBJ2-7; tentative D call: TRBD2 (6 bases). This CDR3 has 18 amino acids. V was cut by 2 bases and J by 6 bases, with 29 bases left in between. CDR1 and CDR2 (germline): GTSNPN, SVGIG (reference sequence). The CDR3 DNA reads TGTGCCTGGAGTATTTACTCCTCAGCGGGCAGGGTAAACAGCGAGCAGTACTTC. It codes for CAWSIYSSAGRVNSEQYF.

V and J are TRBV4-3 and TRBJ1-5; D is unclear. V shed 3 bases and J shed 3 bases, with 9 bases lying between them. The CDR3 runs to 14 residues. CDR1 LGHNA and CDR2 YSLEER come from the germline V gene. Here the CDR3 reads CASSHSPDNQPQHF. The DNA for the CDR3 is TGCGCCAGCAGCCACTCTCCGGACAATCAGCCCCAGCATTTT.

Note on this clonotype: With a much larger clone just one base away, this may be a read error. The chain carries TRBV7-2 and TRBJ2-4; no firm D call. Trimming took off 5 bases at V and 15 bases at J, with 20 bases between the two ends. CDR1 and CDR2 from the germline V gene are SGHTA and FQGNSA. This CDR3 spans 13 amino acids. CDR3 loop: CASSLGLLGERYF. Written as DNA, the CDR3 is TGTGCCAGCAGCCTAGGGCTGCTCGGCGAGCGGTACTTC.

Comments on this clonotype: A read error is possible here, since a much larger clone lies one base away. The CDR3 DNA is TGCGGTGCTAGAGTTGCGGGACTAAGGAACAATGAGCAGTTCTTC. Translated: CGARVAGLRNNEQFF. The chain has TRBV20-1 and TRBJ2-1, with 7 nucleotides matching TRBD2. The CDR3 covers 15 residues. Germline V gives CDR1 DFQATT, CDR2 SNEGSKA (reference sequence).

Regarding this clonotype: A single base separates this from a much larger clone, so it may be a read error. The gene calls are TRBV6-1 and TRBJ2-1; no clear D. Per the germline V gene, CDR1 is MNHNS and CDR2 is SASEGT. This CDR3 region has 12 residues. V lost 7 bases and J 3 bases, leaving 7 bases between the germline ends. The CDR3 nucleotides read TGTGCCAGCACTCAGGACTACAATGAGCAGTTCTTC. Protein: CASTQDYNEQFF.

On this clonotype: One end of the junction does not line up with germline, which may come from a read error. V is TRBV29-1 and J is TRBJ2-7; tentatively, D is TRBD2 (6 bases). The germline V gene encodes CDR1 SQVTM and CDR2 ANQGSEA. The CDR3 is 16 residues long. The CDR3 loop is CSAEDALNSGGYEQYF. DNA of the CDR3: TGCAGCGCTGAAGATGCCCTTAATAGCGGCGGCTACGAGCAGTACTTC.